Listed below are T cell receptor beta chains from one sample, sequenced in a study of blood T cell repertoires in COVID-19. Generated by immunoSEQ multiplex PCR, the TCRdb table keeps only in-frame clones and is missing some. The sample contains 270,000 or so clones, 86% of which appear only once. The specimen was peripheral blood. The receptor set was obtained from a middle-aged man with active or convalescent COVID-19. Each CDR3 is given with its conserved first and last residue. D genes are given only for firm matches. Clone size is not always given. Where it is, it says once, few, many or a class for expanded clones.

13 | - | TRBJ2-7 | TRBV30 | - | TGTGCCCTGGACTTGGGGTCGGGGGAAGAGCAGTACTTC | CALDLGSGEEQYF
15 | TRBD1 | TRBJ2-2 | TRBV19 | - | TGTGCCAGTAGTATGTCAGGGGGCATAACCGGGGAGCTGTTTTTT | CASSMSGGITGELFF
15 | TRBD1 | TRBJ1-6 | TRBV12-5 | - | TGTGCTAGTGGTTTCCTGACAGGGGACAATTCACCCCTCCACTTT | CASGFLTGDNSPLHF
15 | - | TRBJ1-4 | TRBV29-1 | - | TGCAGCATAAATGGGTGGGCAGGGTCTAATGAAAAACTGTTTTTT | CSINGWAGSNEKLFF
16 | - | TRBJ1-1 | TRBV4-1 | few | TGCGCCAGCAGCCAGGTGGTGGGGGGTTTGGGCACTGAAGCTTTCTTT | CASSQVVGGLGTEAFF
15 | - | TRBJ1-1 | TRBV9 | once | TGTGCCAGCAGCCCCGCGGGGGGAGGGAACACTGAAGCTTTCTTT | CASSPAGGGNTEAFF
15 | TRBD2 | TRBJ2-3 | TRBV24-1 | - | TGTGCCACCAGTGCTGGGACTAGCGGGACTGATACGCAGTATTTT | CATSAGTSGTDTQYF
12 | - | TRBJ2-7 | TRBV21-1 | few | TGTGCCAGCAGCCAGTACTCCTACGAGCAGTACTTC | CASSQYSYEQYF
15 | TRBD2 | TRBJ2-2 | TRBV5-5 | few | TGTGCCAGCAGCTTAGGACTAGCGGGACTACGGGAGCTGTTTTTT | CASSLGLAGLRELFF
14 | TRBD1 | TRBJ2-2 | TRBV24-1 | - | TGTGCCACCAGTGGACAGGGGAGAGCCGGGGAGCTGTTTTTT | CATSGQGRAGELFF
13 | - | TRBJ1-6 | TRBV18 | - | TGTGCCAGCTCACCACCGCGGAATTCACCCCTCCACTTT | CASSPPRNSPLHF